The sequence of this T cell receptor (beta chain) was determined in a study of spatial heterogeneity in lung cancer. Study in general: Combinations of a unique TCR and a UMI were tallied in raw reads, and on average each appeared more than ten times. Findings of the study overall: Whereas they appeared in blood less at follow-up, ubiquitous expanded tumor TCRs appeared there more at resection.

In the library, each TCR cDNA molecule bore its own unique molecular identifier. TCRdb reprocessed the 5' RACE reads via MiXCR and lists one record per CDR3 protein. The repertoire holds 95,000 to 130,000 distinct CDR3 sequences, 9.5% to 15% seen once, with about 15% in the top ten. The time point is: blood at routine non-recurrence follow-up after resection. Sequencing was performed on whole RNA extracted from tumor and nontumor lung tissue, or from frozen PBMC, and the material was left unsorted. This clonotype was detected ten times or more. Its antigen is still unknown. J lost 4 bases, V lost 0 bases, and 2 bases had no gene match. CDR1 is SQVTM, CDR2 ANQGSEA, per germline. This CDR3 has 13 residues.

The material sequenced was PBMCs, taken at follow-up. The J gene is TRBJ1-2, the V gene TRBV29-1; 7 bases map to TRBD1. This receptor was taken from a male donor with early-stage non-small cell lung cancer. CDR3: CSVEDRGGYGYTF. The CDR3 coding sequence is TGCAGCGTTGAAGACAGGGGGGGCTATGGCTACACCTTC.